These 9 T cell receptor beta chains were all obtained from the same sample, sequenced in a study of graft-versus-host responses after intestinal transplantation. TCRdb keeps only in-frame clones here, not all; method: immunoSEQ multiplex PCR. This sample carries roughly 100,000 clones, around 91% of them seen once, and the ten largest clones take roughly 0.17%. The antigens these receptors bind are not known. Sequences were derived from unstimulated CD4+ T cells sorted from spleen or lymph node cells, sampled before transplant. Receptors were obtained from a human donor who was the organ donor for an intestinal transplant.

V and J are TRBV7-3 and TRBJ2-2; 8 nucleotides match TRBD2. From germline, CDR1 is SGHTA and CDR2 FQGTGA. CDR3 length equals 16 residues. J was trimmed by 6 bases and V by 5 bases; bases with no gene match: 11. CDR3: CASSPHRGGGAGELFF. The CDR3 coding sequence is TGTGCCAGCAGCCCACATCGGGGGGGCGGCGCCGGGGAGCTGTTTTTT. Drawing the rest from reference TRBV7-3 and TRBJ2-2, the complete variable domain is GAGVSQTPSNKVTEKGKYVELRCDPISGHTALYWYRQSLGQGPEFLIYFQGTGAADDSGLPNDRFFAVRPEGSVSTLKIQRTERGDSAVYLCASSPHRGGGAGELFFGEGSRLTVL.

CDR3 region: CASSQDRAGVEKLFF. CDR3 nucleotide sequence: TGTGCCAGCAGCCAAGACAGGGCCGGCGTAGAAAAACTGTTTTTT. The chain couples TRBV4-2 to TRBJ1-4, with D possibly matching TRBD1 (5 bases). The V gene's germline CDR1 is LGHNA and CDR2 YNFKEQ. Between the trimmed V and J ends, which lost 0 bases and 8 bases, there was a span of 13 bases. CDR3 size: 15 residues.

This clone was counted only a few times. The chain has TRBV2 and TRBJ2-3; D is uncertain. Germline V gene lookup returns CDR1 SNHLY and CDR2 FYNNEI. The V end lost 7 bases, the J end lost 3 bases, and 11 bases lay between the germline ends. The CDR3 length is 13 residues. CDR3 nucleotide sequence: TGTGCCAGCAAGGCCACGGAGACAGATACGCAGTATTTT. This encodes CASKATETDTQYF.

V and J are TRBV2 and TRBJ2-5; 11 bases align to TRBD1. Germline CDR1 is SNHLY and CDR2 is FYNNEI. This CDR3 has 14 amino acids. V shed 6 bases, J shed 4 bases, and the junction held 4 bases outside the gene matches. The CDR3 nucleotides read TGTGCCAGCAGCGGACAGGGGGCGGGAGAGACCCAGTACTTC. This translates into CASSGQGAGETQYF.

This rearrangement joins TRBV5-5 to TRBJ2-5, with D tentatively TRBD2 (5 bases). The germline CDR1 and CDR2 sequences are SGHKS and YYEKEE (reference sequence). Between the trimmed V and J ends, which lost 0 bases and 4 bases, there was a span of 10 bases. This CDR3 is built from 14 residues. In DNA form, the CDR3 reads TGTGCCAGCAGCTTGGGGAGGCTGGGAGAGACCCAGTACTTC. As protein: CASSLGRLGETQYF.

The chain combines TRBV9 with TRBJ2-5; TRBD2 matches 15 bases. CDR3 length: 18 amino acids. CDR1 and CDR2 from the germline V gene are SGDLS and YYNGEE. V shed 3 bases, J shed 0 bases, and the junction held 6 bases outside the gene matches. CDR3 in DNA: TGTGCCAGCAGCGCGGGACTAGCGGGGGGCCGGTACCAAGAGACCCAGTACTTC. This translates into CASSAGLAGGRYQETQYF. The full variable domain, rest sourced from reference TRBV9 and TRBJ2-5, is DSGVTQTPKHLITATGQRVTLRCSPRSGDLSVYWYQQSLDQGLQFLIQYYNGEERAKGNILERFSAQQFPDLHSELNLSSLELGDSALYFCASSAGLAGGRYQETQYFGPGTRLLVL.

The genes are TRBV28 and TRBJ1-1; D is undetermined. With 10 bases removed from V and 7 bases from J, the gap between germline ends came to 22 bases. Germline V gene data show CDR1 as MDHEN and CDR2 as SYDVKM. The CDR3 consists of 14 residues. The chain's CDR3 is CAIRRWEKGSEAFF. The CDR3 bases are TGTGCCATTCGACGGTGGGAAAAAGGGAGTGAAGCTTTCTTT.

The chain uses TRBV19 and TRBJ1-2; D may be TRBD1 (5 bases). CDR1 is LNHDA, CDR2 SQIVND, per germline (reference sequence). Trimming removed 5 bases at V and 8 bases at J, with 15 bases between. The CDR3 extends over 13 amino acids. The CDR3 DNA reads as TGTGCCAGTAGTGAACAGGTGCTGGGAGGCTACACCTTC. It codes for CASSEQVLGGYTF.

This clone was recorded only once. The J gene is TRBJ1-1, the V gene TRBV5-1; D remains ambiguous. The CDR3 contains 13 residues. V was shortened by 4 bases and J by 10 bases, with 17 bases between the two germline ends. Germline V CDR1 and CDR2: SGHRS, YFSETQ. CDR3 region: CASSPSGEIGAFF. The CDR3 DNA reads TGCGCCAGCAGCCCGAGCGGAGAGATAGGAGCTTTCTTT.